Reported below is one T cell receptor (beta chain). The sample comes from a study of PD-L1 blockade in urothelial cancer. Study-level background: Blood analyses occurred 3 weeks (second dose) and 6 weeks post treatment start. Median T cell yield per blood sample was 141,255 cells.

Indicated time point: pretreatment peripheral blood. All patients handed over anywhere from 1 to 8 samples, pretreatment and on-treatment. The CDR3 consists of 14 residues. V lost 1 base and J lost 5; bases outside the gene matches: 3. Germline loops: CDR1 MGHRA, CDR2 YSYEKL. Here immunoSEQ multiplex PCR was the method, and the copy in TCRdb shows in-frame clones only, minus some. The data show roughly 63,000 clones, under 90% seen once. The sample consisted of PBMCs, taken around atezolizumab (anti-PD-L1) treatment. The chain joins TRBV4-1 to TRBJ1-2; TRBD1 aligns across 8 bases. This sequence originates from a man in his 70s with urothelial cancer. The CDR3 spells CASSQAGGRYGYTF. The CDR3 DNA sequence: TGCGCCAGCAGCCAAGCAGGGGGCCGGTATGGCTACACCTTC.